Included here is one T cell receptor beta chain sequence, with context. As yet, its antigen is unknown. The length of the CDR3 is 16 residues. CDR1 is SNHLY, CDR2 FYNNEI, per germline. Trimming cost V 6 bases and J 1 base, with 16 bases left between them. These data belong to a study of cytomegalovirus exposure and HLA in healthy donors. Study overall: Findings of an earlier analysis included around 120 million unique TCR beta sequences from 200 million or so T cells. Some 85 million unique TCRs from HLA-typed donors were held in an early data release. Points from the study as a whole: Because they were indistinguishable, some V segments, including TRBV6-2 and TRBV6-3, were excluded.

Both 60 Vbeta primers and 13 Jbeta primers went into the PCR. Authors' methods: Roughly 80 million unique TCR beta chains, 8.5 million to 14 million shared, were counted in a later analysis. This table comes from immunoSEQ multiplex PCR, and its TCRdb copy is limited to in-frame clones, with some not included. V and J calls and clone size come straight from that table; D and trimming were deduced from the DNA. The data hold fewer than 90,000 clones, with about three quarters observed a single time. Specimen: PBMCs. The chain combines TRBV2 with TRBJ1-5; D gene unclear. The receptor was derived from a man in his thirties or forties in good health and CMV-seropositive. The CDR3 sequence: CASSFGVAVSNQPQHF. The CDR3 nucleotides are TGTGCCAGCAGCTTTGGAGTGGCGGTGAGCAATCAGCCCCAGCATTTT.